This note documents a single T cell receptor beta chain sequence. The data belong to a study of blood T cell repertoires in COVID-19. Study as a whole: From T cells, B-cell-depleted T cells, or PBMCs came the material, which was cDNA or gDNA.

Germline values: CDR1 LNHDA, CDR2 SQIVND (reference sequence). Trimming removed 2 bases from V and 5 bases from J; junction bases left unmatched: 8. The CDR3 totals 17 residues. Original handling: Counts of nucleated cells, estimated from reference gene primer amplification, were obtained. Using immunoSEQ multiplex PCR, the repertoire was profiled, and TCRdb retains in-frame clones only, with some absent. V and J calls and clone size are given by that table; D and trimming were obtained from the DNA. This table holds approximately 300,000 clones, approximately 90% found once. The receptor comes from a man aged 18 to 29 with active or convalescent COVID-19. The sample comprised peripheral blood. This chain joins TRBV19 and TRBJ2-3; 12 bases fit TRBD2. In DNA, the CDR3 is TGTGCCAGTAGTATAACGGCTAGCGGGAGGGCCGGAGATACGCAGTATTTT. This encodes CASSITASGRAGDTQYF.